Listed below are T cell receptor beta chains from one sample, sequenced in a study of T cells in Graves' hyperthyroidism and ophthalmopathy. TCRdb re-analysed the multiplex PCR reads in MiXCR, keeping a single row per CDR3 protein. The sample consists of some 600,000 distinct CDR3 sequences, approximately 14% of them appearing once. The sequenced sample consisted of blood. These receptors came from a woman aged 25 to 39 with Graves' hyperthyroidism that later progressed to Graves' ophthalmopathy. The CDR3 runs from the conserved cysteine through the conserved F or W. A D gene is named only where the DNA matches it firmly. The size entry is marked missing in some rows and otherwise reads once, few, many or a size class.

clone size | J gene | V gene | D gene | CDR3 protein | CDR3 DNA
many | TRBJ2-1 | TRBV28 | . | CASSSPVSWYNEQFF | TGTGCCAGCAGCTCCCCGGTTAGCTGGTACAATGAGCAGTTCTTC
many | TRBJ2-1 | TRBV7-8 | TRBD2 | CASSLRLAGERSQFF | TGTGCCAGCAGCTTAAGACTAGCGGGAGAAAGGTCTCAGTTCTTC
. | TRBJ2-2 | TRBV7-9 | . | CASSPRTLGELFF | TGTGCCAGCAGCCCTCGGACACTCGGGGAGCTGTTTTTT
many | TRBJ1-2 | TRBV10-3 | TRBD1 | CAISFGQDYGYTF | TGTGCCATCAGTTTCGGACAGGACTATGGCTACACCTTC
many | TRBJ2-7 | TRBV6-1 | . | CASAGTLRGYEQYF | TGTGCCAGCGCCGGGACTCTCCGAGGCTACGAGCAGTACTTC
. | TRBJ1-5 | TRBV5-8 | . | CASSSSFRRLNQPQHF | TGTGCCAGCAGCTCCAGCTTTAGGAGATTAAATCAGCCCCAGCATTTT
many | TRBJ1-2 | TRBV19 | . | CASSPVIPYYGYTF | TGTGCCAGTAGTCCTGTGATCCCTTACTATGGCTACACCTTC
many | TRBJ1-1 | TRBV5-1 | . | CASSLSPGTNTEAFF | TGCGCCAGCAGCTTAAGCCCGGGGACGAACACTGAAGCTTTCTTT
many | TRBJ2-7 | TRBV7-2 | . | CASSLDRLYEQYF | TGTGCCAGCAGCTTAGACCGTCTCTACGAGCAGTACTTC
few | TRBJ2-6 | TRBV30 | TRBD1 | CALSGTGGLSGANVLTF | TGTGCCTTGTCCGGGACAGGGGGCCTCTCTGGGGCCAACGTCCTGACTTTC
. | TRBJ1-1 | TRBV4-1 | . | CASSPAEGSEAFF | TGCGCCAGCAGCCCGGCGGAGGGGTCTGAAGCTTTCTTT
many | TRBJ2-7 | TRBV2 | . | CASTADTTSYEQYF | TGTGCCAGCACAGCAGACACAACCTCCTACGAGCAGTACTTC
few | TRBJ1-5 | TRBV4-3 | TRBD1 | CASSLKGGGGYQPQHF | TGCGCCAGCAGCCTAAAAGGGGGCGGTGGGTATCAGCCCCAGCATTTT
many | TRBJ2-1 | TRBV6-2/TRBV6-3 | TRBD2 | CASRSRDYYNEQFF | TGTGCCAGCAGGAGCCGGGACTACTACAATGAGCAGTTCTTC
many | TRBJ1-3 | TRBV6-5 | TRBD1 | CASSYSRDRRTSGNTIYF | TGTGCCAGCAGTTACTCGCGGGACAGGCGGACCTCTGGAAACACCATATATTTT
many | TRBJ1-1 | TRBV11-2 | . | CASKGVMNTEAFF | TGTGCCAGCAAGGGCGTGATGAACACTGAAGCTTTCTTT
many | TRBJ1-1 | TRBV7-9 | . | CASSLGNSGFEAFF | TGTGCCAGCAGCTTAGGAAATTCCGGGTTTGAAGCTTTCTTT
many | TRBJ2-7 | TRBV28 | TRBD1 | CASSSPGQVYEQYF | TGTGCCAGCAGTTCCCCGGGACAGGTCTACGAGCAGTACTTC
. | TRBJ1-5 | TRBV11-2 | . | CASSPYQPQHF | TGTGCCAGCAGCCCGTATCAGCCCCAGCATTTT
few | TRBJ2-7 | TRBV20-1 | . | CSARPFLRQTYEQYF | TGCAGTGCTAGACCCTTTCTCAGACAGACCTACGAGCAGTACTTC
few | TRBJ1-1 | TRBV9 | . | CASSPPGETEAFF | TGTGCCAGCAGCCCCCCTGGGGAAACTGAAGCTTTCTTT
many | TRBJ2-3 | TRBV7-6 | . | CASSLAFSTDTQYF | TGTGCCAGCAGCTTAGCGTTCTCCACAGATACGCAGTATTTT